A single sample gave rise to the 9 T cell receptor beta chains below, sequenced in a study of tumor-infiltrating lymphocytes in oesophageal squamous cell carcinoma. TCRdb passed the PCR reads through MiXCR, listing each CDR3 protein once. The sample carries over 10,000 distinct CDR3 sequences, less than 65% recorded once. The sequencing sample was made of normal esophageal tissue next to the tumor. These receptors were obtained from a male donor with esophageal squamous cell carcinoma.

This clonotype was seen more than once but under ten times. This sequence joins TRBV5-8 and TRBJ2-7, with a tentative D call TRBD1 (5 bases). V was cut by 4 bases and J by 3 bases, with 8 bases left in between. Per germline, CDR1 SGHTS and CDR2 YDEGEE. The CDR3 totals 12 residues. DNA for the CDR3: TGTGCCAGCAGCGGCGACAGCTACGAGCAGTACTTC. It codes for CASSGDSYEQYF. Supplemented by reference TRBV5-8 and TRBJ2-7, the full variable domain reads EAGVTQSPTHLIKTRGQQATLRCSPISGHTSVYWYQQALGLGLQFLLWYDEGEERNRGNFPPRFSGRQFPNYSSELNVNALELEDSALYLCASSGDSYEQYFGPGTRLTVT.

This clonotype was seen only a few times. V and J are TRBV7-3 and TRBJ2-1; the D is unclear. Germline CDR1 reads SGHTA; CDR2 reads FQGTGA. CDR3 size: 14 residues. Trimming stripped 3 bases from V and 4 bases from J, with 10 bases between. CDR3 DNA sequence: TGTGCCAGCAGCTTGGGGTCCAGATACAATGAGCAGTTCTTC. Its translation: CASSLGSRYNEQFF.

V and J are TRBV7-8 and TRBJ2-5; D call uncertain. Judging by the DNA end, TRBJ2-7 fits better; the J call may be wrong. Germline lookup yields CDR1 SGHVS and CDR2 FQNEAQ. This CDR3 comprises 11 residues. The DNA for the CDR3 is TGTGCCAGCAGCCCTGACTACGAGCAGTACTTC. Its translation: CASSPDYEQYF.

This clonotype is judged medium-sized (0.01 to 0.1%). V usage is TRBV27 and J usage is TRBJ2-1; D unclear. The CDR3 extends over 15 amino acids. Germline lookup yields CDR1 MNHEY and CDR2 SMNVEV (reference sequence). V was clipped by 0 bases and J by 2 bases, with 8 bases between them. In DNA, the CDR3 is TGTGCCAGCAGTTTATCGGCGGCACCCTACAATGAGCAGTTCTTC. It encodes CASSLSAAPYNEQFF.

This clonotype was detected only once. The chain is built from TRBV5-1 and TRBJ2-7; 11 bases align to TRBD2. Germline-derived CDR1 and CDR2 are SGHRS and YFSETQ. V was pared by 4 bases and J by 3 bases, with 6 bases of the junction left unmatched. The length of the CDR3 is 15 residues. CDR3 DNA sequence: TGCGCCAGCAGCACGGGGACTAGCGGAAACTACGAGCAGTACTTC. Translating it yields CASSTGTSGNYEQYF.

In its sample, this clonotype was seen many times. This chain uses TRBV6-1 with TRBJ2-1; TRBD1 matches 10 bases. Germline assignment: CDR1 MNHNS and CDR2 SASEGT. The length of the CDR3 is 16 residues. The V and J ends lost 0 bases and 8 bases, in that order; junction bases with no gene match: 7. The CDR3 here is CASSEAGGQGFDEQFF. As DNA, the CDR3 is TGTGCCAGCAGTGAAGCGGGGGGACAGGGGTTTGATGAGCAGTTCTTC.

The chain links TRBV6-1 to TRBJ2-6; maybe TRBD1 (7 bases). Trimming removed 8 bases at V and 0 bases at J, with 17 bases between. Per the germline V gene, CDR1 is MNHNS and CDR2 is SASEGT. The CDR3 sequence is 17 residues long. CDR3 bases: TGTGCCAGCGGTAAGACAGGGACTCTCTCTGGGGCCAACGTCCTGACTTTC. Translated, it gives CASGKTGTLSGANVLTF.

CDR3 in DNA: TGTGCCAGCACCCCGTACAGGGATCGAGGACAGCCCCAGCATTTT. This gives the protein CASTPYRDRGQPQHF. The chain combines TRBV6-1 with TRBJ1-5, with D possibly being TRBD1 (6 bases). V was trimmed by 7 bases and J by 7 bases, leaving 20 bases between them. Germline V gene data show CDR1 as MNHNS and CDR2 as SASEGT. The CDR3 is 15 amino acids.

As to this clonotype: Being one base from a much bigger clone, this may be a read error. The J gene is TRBJ2-7, the V gene TRBV7-3, with D unresolved. Germline-derived CDR1 and CDR2 are SGHTA and FQGTGA. This CDR3 contains 15 residues. V shed 0 bases and J shed 7 bases, with 16 bases lying between them. The chain's CDR3 is CASSLTSQGYNEQYF. The CDR3 DNA sequence: TGTGCCAGCAGCTTAACGTCTCAAGGCTACAATGAGCAGTACTTC.